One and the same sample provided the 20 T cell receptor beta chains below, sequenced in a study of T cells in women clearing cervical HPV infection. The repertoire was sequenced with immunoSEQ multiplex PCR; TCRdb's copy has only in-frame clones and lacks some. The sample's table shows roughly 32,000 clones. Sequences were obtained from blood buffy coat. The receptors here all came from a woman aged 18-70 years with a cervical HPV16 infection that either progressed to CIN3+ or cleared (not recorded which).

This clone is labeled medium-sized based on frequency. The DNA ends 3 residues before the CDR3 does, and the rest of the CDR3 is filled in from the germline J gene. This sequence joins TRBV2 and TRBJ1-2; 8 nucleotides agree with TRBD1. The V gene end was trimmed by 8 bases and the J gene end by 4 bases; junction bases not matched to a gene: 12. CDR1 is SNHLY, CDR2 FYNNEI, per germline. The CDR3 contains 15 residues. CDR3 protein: CASGKTGQDLYGYTF. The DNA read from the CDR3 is TGTGCCAGCGGTAAGACGGGACAGGACCTCTATGGC.

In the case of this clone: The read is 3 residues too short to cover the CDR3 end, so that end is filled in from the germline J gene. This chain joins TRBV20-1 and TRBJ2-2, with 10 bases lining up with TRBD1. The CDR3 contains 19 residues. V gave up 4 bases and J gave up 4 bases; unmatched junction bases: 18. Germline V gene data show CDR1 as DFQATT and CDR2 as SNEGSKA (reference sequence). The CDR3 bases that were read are TGCAGTGCTACGCCAACCCCGGGACAGGGGAGGAGGTCCACCGGGGAG. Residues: CSATPTPGQGRRSTGE. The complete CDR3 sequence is CSATPTPGQGRRSTGELFF.

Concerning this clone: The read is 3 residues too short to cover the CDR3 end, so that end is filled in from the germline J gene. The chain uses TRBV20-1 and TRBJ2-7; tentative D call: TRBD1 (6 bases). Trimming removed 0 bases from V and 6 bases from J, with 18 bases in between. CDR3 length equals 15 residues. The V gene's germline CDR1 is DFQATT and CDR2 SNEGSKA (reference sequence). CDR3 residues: CSARDGGNRAGEQYF. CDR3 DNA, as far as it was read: TGCAGTGCTAGAGATGGCGGAAACAGGGCTGGCGAG.

The CDR3 bases that were read are TGTGCCAGCAGTCGAGAGGGGGTGGACGAG. This codes for CASSREGVDE. In full, the CDR3 is CASSREGVDEQYF. The V and J genes are TRBV2 and TRBJ2-7, with TRBD1 as a possible D gene (6 bases). The read comes to an end 3 residues before the CDR3 does, leaving the germline J gene to fill in the end. The V and J ends lost 5 bases and 5 bases respectively, with 13 bases between them. From germline, CDR1 is SNHLY and CDR2 FYNNEI. The CDR3 has 13 residues. The full variable domain, in which reference TRBV2 and TRBJ2-7 provide the parts outside the CDR3, is EPEVTQTPSHQVTQMGQEVILRCVPISNHLYFYWYRQILGQKVEFLVSFYNNEISEKSEIFDDQFSVERPDGSNFTLKIRSTKLEDSAMYFCASSREGVDEQYFGPGTRLTVT.

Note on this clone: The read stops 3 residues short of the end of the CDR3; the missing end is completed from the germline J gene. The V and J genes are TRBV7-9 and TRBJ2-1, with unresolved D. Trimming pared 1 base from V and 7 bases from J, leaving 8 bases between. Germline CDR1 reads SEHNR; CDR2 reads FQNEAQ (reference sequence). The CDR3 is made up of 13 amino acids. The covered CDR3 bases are TGTGCCAGCAGCTTAGGTGAGGTAAATGAG. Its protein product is CASSLGEVNE. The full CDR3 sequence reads CASSLGEVNEQFF.

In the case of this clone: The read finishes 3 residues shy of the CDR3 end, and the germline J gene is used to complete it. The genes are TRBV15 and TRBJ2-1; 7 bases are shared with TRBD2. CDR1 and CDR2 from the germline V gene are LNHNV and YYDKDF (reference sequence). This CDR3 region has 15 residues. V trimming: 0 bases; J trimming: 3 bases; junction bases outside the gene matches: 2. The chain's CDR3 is CATSRDAGVYNEQFF. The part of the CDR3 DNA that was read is TGTGCCACCAGCAGAGACGCGGGAGTCTACAATGAG.

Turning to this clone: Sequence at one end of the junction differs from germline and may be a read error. The CDR3 region is CASSQDPGGQSTQYF. The part of the CDR3 DNA that was read is TGCGCCAGCAGCCAAGATCCTGGAGGGCAGAGCACC. The V and J genes are TRBV4-2 and TRBJ2-5; a weak D match, TRBD2 (6 bases). The CDR3 end falls 3 residues outside the read, so it is completed with the germline J gene. The germline V gene has CDR1 LGHNA and CDR2 YNFKEQ. CDR3 length: 15 amino acids.

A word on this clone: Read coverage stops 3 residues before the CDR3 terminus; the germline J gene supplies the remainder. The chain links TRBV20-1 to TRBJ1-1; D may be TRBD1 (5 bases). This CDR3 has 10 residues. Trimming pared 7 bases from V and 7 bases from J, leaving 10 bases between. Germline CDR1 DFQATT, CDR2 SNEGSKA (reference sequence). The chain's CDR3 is CSVDGGEAFF. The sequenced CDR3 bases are TGCAGTGTCGACGGGGGTGAA.

The CDR3 protein is CASSLRLAGYNEQFF. CDR3 DNA, as far as it was read: TGCGCCAGCAGCTTGAGACTAGCGGGGTACAATGAG. This chain joins TRBV5-1 and TRBJ2-1; 11 nucleotides match TRBD2. The read ends 3 residues shy of where the CDR3 ends; the end is completed using the germline J gene. CDR1 SGHRS and CDR2 YFSETQ come from the germline V gene. J gave up 4 bases and V 1 base, and 1 base lay outside the gene matches. The CDR3 sequence is 15 residues long.

The chain's CDR3 is CASSYDRVETQYF. Partial CDR3 DNA: TGTGCCAGCAGCTACGACAGGGTGGAGACC. The gene calls are TRBV7-2 and TRBJ2-5, with 7 bases fitting TRBD1. The read terminates 3 residues before the CDR3 end, so the remaining end is supplied by the germline J gene. The CDR3 has 13 residues. V lost 4 bases, J lost 5 bases, and 4 bases stayed unmatched. Germline V CDR1 and CDR2: SGHTA, FQGNSA.

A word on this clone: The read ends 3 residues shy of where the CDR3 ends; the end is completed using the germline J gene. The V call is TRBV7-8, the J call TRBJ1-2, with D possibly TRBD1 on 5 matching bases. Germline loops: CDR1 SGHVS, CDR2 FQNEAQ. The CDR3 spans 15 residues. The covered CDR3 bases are TGTGCCAGCAGGCGGACTAGCGGGACCACAGATACC. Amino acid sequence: CASRRTSGTTDT. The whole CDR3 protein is CASRRTSGTTDTYTF.

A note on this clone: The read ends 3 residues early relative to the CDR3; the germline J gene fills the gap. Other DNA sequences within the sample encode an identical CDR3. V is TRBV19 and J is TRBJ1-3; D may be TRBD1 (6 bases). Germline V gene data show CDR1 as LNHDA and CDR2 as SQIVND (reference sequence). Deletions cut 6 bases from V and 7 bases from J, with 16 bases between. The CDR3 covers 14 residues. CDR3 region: CASRHRQAGNTIYF. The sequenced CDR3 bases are TGTGCCAGTAGACACCGACAGGCAGGGAACACC.

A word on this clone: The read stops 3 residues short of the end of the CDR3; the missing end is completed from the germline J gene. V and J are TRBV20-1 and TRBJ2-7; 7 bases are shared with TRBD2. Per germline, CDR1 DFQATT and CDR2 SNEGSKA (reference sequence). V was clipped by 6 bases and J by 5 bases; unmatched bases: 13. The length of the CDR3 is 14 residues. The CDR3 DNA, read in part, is TGCAGTGCCCTCGGCGCCAGGGAGGGTGACGAG. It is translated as CSALGAREGDE. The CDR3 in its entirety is CSALGAREGDEQYF.

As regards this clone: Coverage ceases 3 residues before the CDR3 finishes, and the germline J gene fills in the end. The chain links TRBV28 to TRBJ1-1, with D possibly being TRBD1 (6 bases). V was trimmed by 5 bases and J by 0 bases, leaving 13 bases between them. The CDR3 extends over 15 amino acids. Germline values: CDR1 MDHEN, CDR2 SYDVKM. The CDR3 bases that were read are TGTGCCAGCAGTACCTACAGGGCGATGAACACTGAA. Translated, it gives CASSTYRAMNTE. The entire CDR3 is CASSTYRAMNTEAFF. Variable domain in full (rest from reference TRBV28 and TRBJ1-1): DVKVTQSSRYLVKRTGEKVFLECVQDMDHENMFWYRQDPGLGLRLIYFSYDVKMKEKGDIPEGYSVSREKKERFSLILESASTNQTSMYLCASSTYRAMNTEAFFGQGTRLTVV.

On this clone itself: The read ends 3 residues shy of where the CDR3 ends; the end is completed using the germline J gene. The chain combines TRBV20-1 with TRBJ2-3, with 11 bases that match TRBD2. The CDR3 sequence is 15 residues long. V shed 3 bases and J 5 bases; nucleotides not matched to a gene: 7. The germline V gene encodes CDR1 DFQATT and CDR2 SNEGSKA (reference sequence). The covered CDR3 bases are TGCAGTGCTAGGGTTAGCGGGAGGGCCCAAGATACG. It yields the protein CSARVSGRAQDT. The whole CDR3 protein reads CSARVSGRAQDTQYF.

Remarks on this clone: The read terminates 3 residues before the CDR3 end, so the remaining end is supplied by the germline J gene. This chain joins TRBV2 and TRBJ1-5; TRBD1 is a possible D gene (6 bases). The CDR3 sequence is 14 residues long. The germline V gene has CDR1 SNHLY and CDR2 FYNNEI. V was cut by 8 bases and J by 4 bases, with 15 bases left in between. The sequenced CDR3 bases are TGTGCCAGCGGTCACGGACAGCGTAATCAGCCC. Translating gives CASGHGQRNQP. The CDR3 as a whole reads CASGHGQRNQPQHF.

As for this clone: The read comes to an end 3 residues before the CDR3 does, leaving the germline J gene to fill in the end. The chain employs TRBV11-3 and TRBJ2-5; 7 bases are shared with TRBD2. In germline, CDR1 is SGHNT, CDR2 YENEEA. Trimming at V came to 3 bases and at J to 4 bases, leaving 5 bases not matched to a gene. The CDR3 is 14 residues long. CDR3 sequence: CASSLRELLETQYF. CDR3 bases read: TGTGCCAGCAGCTTGCGGGAGTTGTTAGAGACC.

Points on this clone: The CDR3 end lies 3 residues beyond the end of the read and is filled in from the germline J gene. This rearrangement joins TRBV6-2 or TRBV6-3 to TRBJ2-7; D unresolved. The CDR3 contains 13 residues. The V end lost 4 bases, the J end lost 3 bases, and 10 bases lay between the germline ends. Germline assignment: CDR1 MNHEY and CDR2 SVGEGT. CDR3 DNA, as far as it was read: TGTGCCAGCAGTTTCTCGGCCCTCTACGAG. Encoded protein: CASSFSALYE. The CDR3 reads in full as CASSFSALYEQYF.

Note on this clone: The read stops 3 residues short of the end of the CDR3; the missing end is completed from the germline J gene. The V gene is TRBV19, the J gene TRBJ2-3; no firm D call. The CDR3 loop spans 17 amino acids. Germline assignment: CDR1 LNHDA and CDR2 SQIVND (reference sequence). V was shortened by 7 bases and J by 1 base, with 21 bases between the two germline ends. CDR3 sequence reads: CASKGLNPEPRTDTQYF. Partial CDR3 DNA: TGTGCCAGTAAGGGCCTTAACCCCGAACCACGCACAGATACG. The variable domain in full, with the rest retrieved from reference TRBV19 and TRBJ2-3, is DGGITQSPKYLFRKEGQNVTLSCEQNLNHDAMYWYRQDPGQGLRLIYYSQIVNDFQKGDIAEGYSVSREKKESFPLTVTSAQKNPTAFYLCASKGLNPEPRTDTQYFGPGTRLTVL.

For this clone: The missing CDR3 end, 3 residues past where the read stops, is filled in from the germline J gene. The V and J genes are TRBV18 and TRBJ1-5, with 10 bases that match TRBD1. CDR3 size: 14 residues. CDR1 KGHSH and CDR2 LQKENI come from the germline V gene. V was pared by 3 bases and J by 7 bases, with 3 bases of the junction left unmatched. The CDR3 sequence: CASSPTGGRQPQHF. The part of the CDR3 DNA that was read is TGTGCCAGCTCACCGACAGGGGGCAGGCAGCCC.